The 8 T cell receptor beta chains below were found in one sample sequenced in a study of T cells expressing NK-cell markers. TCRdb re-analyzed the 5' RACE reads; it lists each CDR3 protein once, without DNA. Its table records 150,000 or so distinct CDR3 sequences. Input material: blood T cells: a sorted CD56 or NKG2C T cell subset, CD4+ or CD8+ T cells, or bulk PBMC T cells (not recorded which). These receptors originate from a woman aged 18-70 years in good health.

CDR3 protein: CASGDVYDRGANVLTF. The chain has TRBV12-5 and TRBJ2-6. Germline-derived CDR1 and CDR2 are LGHNT and FRNRAP. The CDR3 length is 16 residues.

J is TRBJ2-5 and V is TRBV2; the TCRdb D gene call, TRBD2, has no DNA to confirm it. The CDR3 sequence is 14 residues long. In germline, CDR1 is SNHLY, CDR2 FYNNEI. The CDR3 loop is CASSLGRAIETQYF.

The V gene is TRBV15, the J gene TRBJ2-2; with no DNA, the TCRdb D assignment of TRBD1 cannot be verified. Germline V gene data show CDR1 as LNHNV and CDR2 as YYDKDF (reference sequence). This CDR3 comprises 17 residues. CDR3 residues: CATSSSFDRAGGGELFF.

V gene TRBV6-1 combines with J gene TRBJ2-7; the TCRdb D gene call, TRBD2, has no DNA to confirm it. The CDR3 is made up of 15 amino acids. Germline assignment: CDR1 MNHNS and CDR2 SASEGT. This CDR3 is CASSAARPGPYEQYF.

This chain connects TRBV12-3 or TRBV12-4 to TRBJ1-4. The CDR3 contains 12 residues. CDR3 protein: CASTDHNEKLFF.

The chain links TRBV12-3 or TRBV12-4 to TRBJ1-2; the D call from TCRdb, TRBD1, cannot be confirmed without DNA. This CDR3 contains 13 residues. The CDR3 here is CASSFTRGTGYTF.

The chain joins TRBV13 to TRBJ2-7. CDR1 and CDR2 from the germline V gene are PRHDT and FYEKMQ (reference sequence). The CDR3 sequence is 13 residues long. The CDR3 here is CASSFTQTGEQYF.

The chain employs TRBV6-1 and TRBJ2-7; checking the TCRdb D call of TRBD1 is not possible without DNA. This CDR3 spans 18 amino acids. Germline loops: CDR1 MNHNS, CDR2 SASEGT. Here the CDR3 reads CASSEVWAAGQGAGEQYF.